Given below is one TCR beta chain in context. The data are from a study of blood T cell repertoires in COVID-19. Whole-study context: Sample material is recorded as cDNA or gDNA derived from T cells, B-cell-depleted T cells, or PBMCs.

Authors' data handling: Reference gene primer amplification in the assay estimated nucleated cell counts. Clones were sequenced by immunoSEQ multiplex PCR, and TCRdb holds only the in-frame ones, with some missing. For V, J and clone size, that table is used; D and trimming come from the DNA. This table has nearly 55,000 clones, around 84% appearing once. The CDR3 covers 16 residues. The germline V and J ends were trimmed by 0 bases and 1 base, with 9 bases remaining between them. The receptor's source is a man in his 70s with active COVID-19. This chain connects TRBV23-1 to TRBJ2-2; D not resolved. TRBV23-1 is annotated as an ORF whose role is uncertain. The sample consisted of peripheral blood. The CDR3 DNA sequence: TGCGCCAGCAGTCAATCGTTTGGCGGGAACACCGGGGAGCTGTTTTTT. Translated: CASSQSFGGNTGELFF.